These 10 T cell receptor beta chains were all obtained from the same sample, sequenced in a study of beta chain features in type 1 diabetes. Every bit of the isolated RNA underwent reverse transcription, so sequencing read expressed TCRB transcripts. Assay: immunoSEQ multiplex PCR; the TCRdb copy retains only in-frame clones and omits some. The table has fewer than 200,000 clones, less than 15% seen once; the top ten hold approximately 0.62%. Source material: central memory CD4+ T cells from blood. These receptors came from a woman younger than 35 in good health.

This chain links TRBV30 with TRBJ2-3, with 9 bases identical to TRBD2. Losses at the gene ends were 3 bases for V and 5 bases for J; bases not matched to a gene: 9. Germline V gene data show CDR1 as GTSNPN and CDR2 as SVGIG (reference sequence). The CDR3 consists of 15 residues. DNA of the CDR3: TGTGCCTGGAGAAGAGGGCGGGAGGGCCGAGATACGCAGTATTTT. The encoded protein is CAWRRGREGRDTQYF.

The J gene is TRBJ2-3, the V gene TRBV29-1, with 7 nucleotides matching TRBD1. The trim removed 6 bases at V and 3 bases at J, leaving 6 bases unmatched. There are 13 residues in the CDR3. Germline assignment: CDR1 SQVTM and CDR2 ANQGSEA. The CDR3 region has the DNA TGCAGCGTCAAGGACAGGATAACAGATACGCAGTATTTT. It yields the protein CSVKDRITDTQYF.

Points on this clone: Other DNA sequences from this sample encode an identical CDR3 as well. This chain links TRBV7-9 with TRBJ2-2; D call uncertain. V lost 6 bases to trimming and J lost 2 bases, with 7 bases between them. Per germline, CDR1 SEHNR and CDR2 FQNEAQ (reference sequence). The CDR3 is made up of 13 amino acids. The CDR3 DNA follows: TGTGCCAGCAGTTTACTAAACACCGGGGAGCTGTTTTTT. It translates to CASSLLNTGELFF.

J is TRBJ2-3 and V is TRBV4-1, with TRBD2 matching over 9 bases. Trimming at V came to 3 bases and at J to 3 bases, leaving 10 bases not matched to a gene. In germline, CDR1 is MGHRA, CDR2 YSYEKL. The CDR3 is 17 amino acids. CDR3 loop: CASSHPIAGVRTDTQYF. In DNA form, the CDR3 reads TGCGCCAGCAGCCATCCAATAGCGGGAGTAAGAACAGATACGCAGTATTTT.

This clone was found a few times. The chain links TRBV7-2 to TRBJ2-5; 8 nucleotides align to TRBD2. The V and J ends lost 4 bases and 4 bases, in that order; junction bases with no gene match: 5. CDR1 and CDR2 (germline): SGHTA, FQGNSA. This CDR3 comprises 14 residues. DNA for the CDR3: TGTGCCAGCAGCTCGGCGGGGGGAGGAGAGACCCAGTACTTC. Encoded protein: CASSSAGGGETQYF.

There are a few counts of this clone. This chain joins TRBV27 and TRBJ2-5, with 7 bases that match TRBD2. CDR3 length: 15 amino acids. In germline, CDR1 is MNHEY, CDR2 SMNVEV (reference sequence). V lost 2 bases to trimming and J lost 5 bases; unmatched junction nucleotides: 8. CDR3 sequence (DNA): TGTGCCAGCAGTTTAACAGCGCGAGCGGGGGAGACCCAGTACTTC. The encoded protein is CASSLTARAGETQYF.

The CDR3 sequence is CASSFMSRVEQYF. The CDR3 DNA follows: TGTGCCAGCAGTTTCATGTCCAGGGTCGAGCAGTACTTC. The J gene is TRBJ2-7, the V gene TRBV27, with D possibly matching TRBD1 (5 bases). V was clipped by 3 bases and J by 6 bases, with 12 bases between them. The germline CDR1 and CDR2 sequences are MNHEY and SMNVEV (reference sequence). The CDR3 extends over 13 amino acids.

As to this clone: The same CDR3 arises from other DNA sequences in this sample as well. The chain carries TRBV5-1 and TRBJ2-7, with TRBD1 matching 7 bases. The CDR3 has 14 amino acids. With 3 bases clipped from V and 2 bases from J, the junction kept 5 bases outside the gene matches. Germline CDR1 is SGHRS and CDR2 is YFSETQ. CDR3 coding DNA: TGCGCCAGCAGCTCCCGGGACAGAGCCTACGAGCAGTACTTC. Amino acids: CASSSRDRAYEQYF.

V gene TRBV6-1 combines with J gene TRBJ2-7, with no clear D. There are 11 residues in the CDR3. Deletions cut 5 bases from V and 4 bases from J, with 6 bases between. Germline V gene lookup returns CDR1 MNHNS and CDR2 SASEGT. CDR3 coding DNA: TGTGCCAGCAGTCTACAGTACGAGCAGTACTTC. It is translated as CASSLQYEQYF.

The gene calls are TRBV5-1 and TRBJ2-7; a weak D match, TRBD2 (5 bases). V was cut by 4 bases and J by 6 bases, with 11 bases left in between. Germline V CDR1 and CDR2: SGHRS, YFSETQ. CDR3 length: 12 amino acids. For the CDR3, the DNA is TGCGCCAGCAGCGCCCATGAGGGCGAGCAGTACTTC. Translation: CASSAHEGEQYF.